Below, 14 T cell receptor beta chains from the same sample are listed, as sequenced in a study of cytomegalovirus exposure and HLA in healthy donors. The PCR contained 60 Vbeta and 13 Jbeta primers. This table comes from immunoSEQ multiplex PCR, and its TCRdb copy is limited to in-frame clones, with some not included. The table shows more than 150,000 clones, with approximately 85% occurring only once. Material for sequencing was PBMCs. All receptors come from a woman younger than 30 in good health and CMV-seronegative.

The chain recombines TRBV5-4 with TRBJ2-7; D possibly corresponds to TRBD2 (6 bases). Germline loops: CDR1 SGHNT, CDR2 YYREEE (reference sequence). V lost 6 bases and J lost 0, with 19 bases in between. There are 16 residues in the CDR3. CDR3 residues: CASTPFGGGTSYEQYF. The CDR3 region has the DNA TGTGCCAGCACCCCCTTTGGTGGGGGGACCTCCTACGAGCAGTACTTC.

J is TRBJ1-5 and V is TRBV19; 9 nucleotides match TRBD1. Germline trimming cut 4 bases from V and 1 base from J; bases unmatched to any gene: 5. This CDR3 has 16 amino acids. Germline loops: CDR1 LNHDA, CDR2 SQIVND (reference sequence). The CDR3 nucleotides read TGTGCCAGTAGTAGCCTAGACAGGGGGAGCAATCAGCCCCAGCATTTT. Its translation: CASSSLDRGSNQPQHF. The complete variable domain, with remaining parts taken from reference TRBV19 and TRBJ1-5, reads DGGITQSPKYLFRKEGQNVTLSCEQNLNHDAMYWYRQDPGQGLRLIYYSQIVNDFQKGDIAEGYSVSREKKESFPLTVTSAQKNPTAFYLCASSSLDRGSNQPQHFGDGTRLSIL.

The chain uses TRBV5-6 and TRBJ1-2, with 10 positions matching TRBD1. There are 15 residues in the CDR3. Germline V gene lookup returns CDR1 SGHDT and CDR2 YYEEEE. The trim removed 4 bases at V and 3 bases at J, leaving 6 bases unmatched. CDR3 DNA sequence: TGTGCCAGCAGCCCTGGTGGACAGGGGGACTATGGCTACACCTTC. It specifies CASSPGGQGDYGYTF.

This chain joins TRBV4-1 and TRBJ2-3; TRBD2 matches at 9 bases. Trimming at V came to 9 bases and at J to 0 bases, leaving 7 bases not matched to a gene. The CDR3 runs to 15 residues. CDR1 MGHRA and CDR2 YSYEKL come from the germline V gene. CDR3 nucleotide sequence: TGCGCCAGTGGGTATGGACTAGCGAGCACAGATACGCAGTATTTT. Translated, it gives CASGYGLASTDTQYF.

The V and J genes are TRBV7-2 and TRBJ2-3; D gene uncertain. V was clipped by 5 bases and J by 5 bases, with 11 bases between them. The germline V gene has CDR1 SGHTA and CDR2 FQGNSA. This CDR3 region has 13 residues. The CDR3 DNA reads TGTGCCAGCAGCCTAATACTTAGAGATACGCAGTATTTT. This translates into CASSLILRDTQYF.

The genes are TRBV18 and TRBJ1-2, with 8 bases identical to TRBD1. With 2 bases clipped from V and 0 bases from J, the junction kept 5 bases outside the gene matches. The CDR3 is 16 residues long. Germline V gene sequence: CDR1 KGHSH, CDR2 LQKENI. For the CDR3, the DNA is TGTGCCAGCTCACCATCCAGGACAGGGTCTAACTATGGCTACACCTTC. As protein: CASSPSRTGSNYGYTF.

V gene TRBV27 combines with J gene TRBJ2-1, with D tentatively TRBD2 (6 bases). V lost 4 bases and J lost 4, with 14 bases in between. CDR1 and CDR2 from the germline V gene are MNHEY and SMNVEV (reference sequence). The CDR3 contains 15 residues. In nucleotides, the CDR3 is TGTGCCAGCAGTTCGGCGGGACTTCTTTACAATGAGCAGTTCTTC. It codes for CASSSAGLLYNEQFF.

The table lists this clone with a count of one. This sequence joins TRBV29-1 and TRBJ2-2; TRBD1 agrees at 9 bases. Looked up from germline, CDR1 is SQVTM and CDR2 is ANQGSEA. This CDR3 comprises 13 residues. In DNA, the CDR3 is TGCAGTGTCGTGACAGGGGGCACCGGGGAGCTGTTTTTT. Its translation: CSVVTGGTGELFF.

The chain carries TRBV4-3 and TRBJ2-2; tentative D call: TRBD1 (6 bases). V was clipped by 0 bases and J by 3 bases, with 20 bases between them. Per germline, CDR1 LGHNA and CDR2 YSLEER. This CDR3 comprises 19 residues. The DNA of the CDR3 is TGCGCCAGCAGCCAAGATCCTCCCTCCACAGGGTGGGACACCGGGGAGCTGTTTTTT. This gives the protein CASSQDPPSTGWDTGELFF.

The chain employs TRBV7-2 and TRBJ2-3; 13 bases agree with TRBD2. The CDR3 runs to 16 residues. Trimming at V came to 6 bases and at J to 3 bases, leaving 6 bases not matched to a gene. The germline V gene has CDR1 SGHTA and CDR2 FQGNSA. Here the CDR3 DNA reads TGTGCCAGCAGGCTACTAGCGGGGGGGCGGACAGATACGCAGTATTTT. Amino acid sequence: CASRLLAGGRTDTQYF.

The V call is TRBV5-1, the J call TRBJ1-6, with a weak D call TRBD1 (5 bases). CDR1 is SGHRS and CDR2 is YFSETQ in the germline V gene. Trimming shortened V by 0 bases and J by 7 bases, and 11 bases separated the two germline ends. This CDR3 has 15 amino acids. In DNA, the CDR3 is TGCGCCAGCAGCTTGGATAGGGGAACGAATTCACCCCTCCACTTT. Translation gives CASSLDRGTNSPLHF.

CDR3 protein: CSVEVAGNYEQYF. As DNA, the CDR3 is TGCAGCGTTGAGGTAGCGGGAAACTACGAGCAGTACTTC. The V gene is TRBV29-1, the J gene TRBJ2-7; 8 bases are a match to TRBD2. Germline V CDR1 and CDR2: SQVTM, ANQGSEA. This CDR3 has 13 residues. With 3 bases clipped from V and 3 bases from J, the junction kept 4 bases outside the gene matches.

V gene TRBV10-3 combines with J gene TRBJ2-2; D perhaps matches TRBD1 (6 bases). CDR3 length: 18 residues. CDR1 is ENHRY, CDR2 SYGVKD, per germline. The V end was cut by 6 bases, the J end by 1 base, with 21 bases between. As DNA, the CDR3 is TGTGCCATCAGGACAGTCGGGACACAAAATTTGAACACCGGGGAGCTGTTTTTT. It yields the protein CAIRTVGTQNLNTGELFF.

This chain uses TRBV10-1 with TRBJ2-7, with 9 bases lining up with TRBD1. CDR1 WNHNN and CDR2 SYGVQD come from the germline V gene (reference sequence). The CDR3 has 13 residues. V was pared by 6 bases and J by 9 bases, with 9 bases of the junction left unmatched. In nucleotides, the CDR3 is TGCGCCAGCAGCCGTTCTGGACAGGGGTGGCAGTACTTC. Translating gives CASSRSGQGWQYF.